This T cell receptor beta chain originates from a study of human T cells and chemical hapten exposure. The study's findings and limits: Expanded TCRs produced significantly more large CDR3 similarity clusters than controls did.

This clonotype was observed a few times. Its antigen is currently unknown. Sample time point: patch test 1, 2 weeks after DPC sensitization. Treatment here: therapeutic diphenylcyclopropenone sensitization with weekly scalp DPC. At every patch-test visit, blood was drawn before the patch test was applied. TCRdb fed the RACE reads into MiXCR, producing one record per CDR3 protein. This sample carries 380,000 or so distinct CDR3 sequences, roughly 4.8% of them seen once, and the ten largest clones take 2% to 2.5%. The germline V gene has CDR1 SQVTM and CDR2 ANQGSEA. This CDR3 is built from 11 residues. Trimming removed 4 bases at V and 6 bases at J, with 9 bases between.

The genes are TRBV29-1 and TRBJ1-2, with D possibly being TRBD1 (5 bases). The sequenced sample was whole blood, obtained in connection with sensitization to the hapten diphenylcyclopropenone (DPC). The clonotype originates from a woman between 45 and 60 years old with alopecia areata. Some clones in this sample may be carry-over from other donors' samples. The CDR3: CSVGRGNGYTF. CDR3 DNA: TGCAGCGTTGGGCGGGGCAATGGCTACACCTTC.